This passage covers 24 T cell receptor beta chains from one sample sequenced in a study of CD8 T cells in ankylosing spondylitis. These receptors' targets are unknown. MiXCR, applied by TCRdb to the 5' RACE reads, yields one record per CDR3 protein. The sample holds around 890,000 distinct CDR3 sequences; over 9.5% are singletons and the top ten take approximately 0.5%. Study results and limitations: Seemingly characteristic of ankylosing spondylitis blood was a TCR beta motif consisting of about 8 highly homologous variants.

The sequencing input was blood, either unsorted or a sorted T cell fraction (not recorded which). The origin of the receptors is a male donor with ankylosing spondylitis.

The gene calls are TRBV29-1 and TRBJ1-2; TRBD1 might be the D (5 bases). The V end was cut by 6 bases, the J end by 3 bases, with 14 bases between. This CDR3 has 13 residues. CDR1 and CDR2 from the germline V gene are SQVTM and ANQGSEA. CDR3 region: CSVNRDLDYGYTF. The CDR3 DNA is TGCAGCGTAAACCGGGACCTCGACTATGGCTACACCTTC.

The DNA for the CDR3 is TGCGCCTCCTCCCGAGGGGAATCGGGTAATGAGCAGTTCTTC. This encodes CASSRGESGNEQFF. V usage is TRBV5-1 and J usage is TRBJ2-1, with D perhaps assigned TRBD1 or TRBD2 (5 bases each). Germline lookup yields CDR1 SGHRS and CDR2 YFSETQ. The V gene lost 10 bases and the J gene lost 7 bases, with 21 bases spanning the gap. The CDR3 totals 14 residues.

In this sample, this clonotype turned up a few times. J is TRBJ2-1 and V is TRBV7-3, with D possibly TRBD2 on 6 matching bases. Looked up from germline, CDR1 is SGHTA and CDR2 is FQGTGA. The V and J ends lost 1 base and 9 bases respectively, with 16 bases between them. The CDR3 length is 15 residues. DNA for the CDR3: TGTGCCAGCAGCTTAATGGCGGGGCCGATGGGTGAGCAGTTCTTC. As protein: CASSLMAGPMGEQFF.

The chain employs TRBV19 and TRBJ2-1; the match to TRBD2 covers 7 bases. The CDR3 has 15 amino acids. CDR1 LNHDA and CDR2 SQIVND come from the germline V gene (reference sequence). V dropped 4 bases and J dropped 0; count of bases not matched to a gene: 3. The CDR3, as DNA: TGTGCCAGTAGTACGAGCGGGGTCTCCTACAATGAGCAGTTCTTC. Protein: CASSTSGVSYNEQFF.

This clonotype was detected many times. The chain employs TRBV7-2 and TRBJ2-2; D gene ambiguous. The germline V gene has CDR1 SGHTA and CDR2 FQGNSA. CDR3 length: 13 residues. The V end was cut by 6 bases, the J end by 1 base, with 6 bases between. This chain's CDR3 is CASSRQNTGELFF. For the CDR3, the DNA is TGTGCCAGCAGTCGACAGAACACCGGGGAGCTGTTTTTT.

The chain couples TRBV3-1 to TRBJ1-2; D call uncertain. V was pared by 2 bases and J by 1 base, with 11 bases between. Germline V gives CDR1 LGHDT, CDR2 YNNKEL (reference sequence). The CDR3 runs to 15 residues. The CDR3 sequence: CASSQNPASNYGYTF. As DNA, the CDR3 is TGTGCCAGCAGCCAAAACCCCGCGAGTAACTATGGCTACACCTTC.

CDR3: CASSARLAGAAYQETQYF. The CDR3, as DNA: TGTGCCAGCAGCGCCCGACTAGCGGGGGCCGCGTACCAAGAGACCCAGTACTTC. The V and J genes are TRBV11-2 and TRBJ2-5; 12 bases match TRBD2. The CDR3 runs 18 residues. The V and J ends lost 5 bases and 0 bases, in that order; junction bases with no gene match: 10. Germline V gene sequence: CDR1 SGHAT, CDR2 FQNNGV.

V and J are TRBV12-3 or TRBV12-4 and TRBJ2-7; a weak D match, TRBD2 (5 bases). The V end was cut by 7 bases, the J end by 2 bases, with 15 bases between. This CDR3 region has 14 residues. CDR3 protein: CASTPESGPYEQYF. In DNA form, the CDR3 reads TGTGCCAGCACCCCGGAGAGCGGACCCTACGAGCAGTACTTC.

This clonotype has at least ten counts. The CDR3 region is CASSLATNYGYTF. The CDR3 nucleotides read TGCGCCAGCAGCTTGGCCACCAACTATGGCTACACCTTC. The chain couples TRBV5-1 to TRBJ1-2; D gene uncertain. The length of the CDR3 is 13 residues. Germline values: CDR1 SGHRS, CDR2 YFSETQ. The V and J ends lost 0 bases and 2 bases respectively, with 5 bases between them.

This clonotype appeared many times. The chain recombines TRBV29-1 with TRBJ1-1; D unresolved. The CDR3 is 12 amino acids. Germline V gives CDR1 SQVTM, CDR2 ANQGSEA. V was trimmed by 6 bases and J by 3 bases, leaving 11 bases between them. CDR3 sequence (DNA): TGCAGCGTCTCGGGATGGGACACTGAAGCTTTCTTT. It translates to CSVSGWDTEAFF.

The chain combines TRBV20-1 with TRBJ2-7; D is uncertain. This CDR3 is built from 12 residues. Trimming left V 0 bases short and J 5 bases short, with 8 bases between. In germline, CDR1 is DFQATT, CDR2 SNEGSKA (reference sequence). CDR3 coding DNA: TGCAGTGCTAGAGATCATGCGAACGAGCAGTACTTC. This translates into CSARDHANEQYF.

The CDR3 loop reads CASSFTTSGFYEQYF. The CDR3 DNA follows: TGTGCCAGCAGCTTCACGACTAGCGGGTTCTACGAGCAGTACTTC. This chain uses TRBV7-2 with TRBJ2-7; 10 positions agree with TRBD2. Trimming took 3 bases from V and 3 from J; bases not matched to a gene: 5. The CDR3 is 15 amino acids. Germline values: CDR1 SGHTA, CDR2 FQGNSA.

This clonotype was picked up many times. Here the CDR3 reads CASSLSGTGNTGELFF. CDR3 coding DNA: TGCGCCAGCAGCTTATCCGGGACAGGGAACACCGGGGAGCTGTTTTTT. The chain recombines TRBV5-1 with TRBJ2-2; TRBD1 agrees at 8 bases. J was trimmed by 1 base and V by 2 bases; bases with no gene match: 4. CDR1 is SGHRS, CDR2 YFSETQ, per germline. The CDR3 spans 16 residues.

The rearrangement links TRBV4-3 to TRBJ2-1; D might be TRBD1 or TRBD2, each matching 5 bases. The CDR3 length is 15 residues. Per germline, CDR1 LGHNA and CDR2 YSLEER. V was trimmed by 0 bases and J by 9 bases, leaving 15 bases between them. CDR3 protein: CASSQDSKGRGEQFF. The DNA for the CDR3 is TGCGCCAGCAGCCAAGATAGTAAGGGGAGAGGTGAGCAGTTCTTC.

The chain has TRBV6-5 and TRBJ1-2; D is undetermined. V was shortened by 4 bases and J by 5 bases, with 11 bases between the two germline ends. Per the germline V gene, CDR1 is MNHEY and CDR2 is SVGAGI. This CDR3 has 13 residues. In DNA form, the CDR3 reads TGTGCCAGCAGTTCGGCGGGAGGGTATGGCTACACCTTC. Translated: CASSSAGGYGYTF.

Ten or more counts support this clonotype. The chain recombines TRBV7-2 with TRBJ2-7; 8 positions match TRBD1. CDR1 is SGHTA, CDR2 FQGNSA, per germline. J lost 5 bases, V lost 3 bases, and 9 bases had no gene match. The CDR3 totals 15 residues. As DNA, the CDR3 is TGTGCCAGCAGCTTTTACGGGACAGGTCTTAACGAGCAGTACTTC. Protein sequence: CASSFYGTGLNEQYF.

Ten or more counts support this clonotype. The genes are TRBV29-1 and TRBJ1-1; D perhaps matches TRBD1 (5 bases). Germline V CDR1 and CDR2: SQVTM, ANQGSEA. The CDR3 is 13 amino acids. V was pared by 4 bases and J by 0 bases, with 9 bases between. CDR3: CSVGGRVNTEAFF. DNA of the CDR3: TGCAGCGTTGGGGGACGGGTGAACACTGAAGCTTTCTTT. Full variable domain (remainder filled in from reference TRBV29-1 and TRBJ1-1): SAVISQKPSRDICQRGTSLTIQCQVDSQVTMMFWYRQQPGQSLTLIATANQGSEATYESGFVIDKFPISRPNLTFSTLTVSNMSPEDSSIYLCSVGGRVNTEAFFGQGTRLTVV.

The V gene is TRBV6-1, the J gene TRBJ2-7; TRBD2 matches at 11 bases. J was trimmed by 4 bases and V by 6 bases; bases with no gene match: 14. The CDR3 is 17 amino acids. CDR1 MNHNS and CDR2 SASEGT come from the germline V gene. The DNA of the CDR3 is TGTGCCAGCAGATCTCCGGGACTAGCGGATCGGGGGTACGAGCAGTACTTC. Its protein product is CASRSPGLADRGYEQYF.

This clonotype was observed a handful of times. The chain has TRBV5-1 and TRBJ2-7; either TRBD1 or TRBD2 may fit D (5 bases each). Germline lookup yields CDR1 SGHRS and CDR2 YFSETQ. CDR3 length equals 15 residues. Trimming stripped 4 bases from V and 0 bases from J, with 14 bases between. The chain's CDR3 is CASSVTGTDSYEQYF. The CDR3 region has the DNA TGCGCCAGCAGCGTAACCGGGACGGACTCCTACGAGCAGTACTTC.

This chain joins TRBV4-3 and TRBJ1-2; D is ambiguous. The CDR3 consists of 13 residues. CDR1 and CDR2 from the germline V gene are LGHNA and YSLEER. Trimming pared 0 bases from V and 7 bases from J, leaving 9 bases between. The CDR3 protein is CASSQDQRGGYTF. The CDR3 coding sequence is TGCGCCAGCAGCCAAGATCAACGAGGTGGCTACACCTTC.

The J gene is TRBJ1-1, the V gene TRBV10-2, with 9 bases lining up with TRBD1. CDR1 is WSHSY, CDR2 SAAADI, per germline. The CDR3 totals 15 residues. J gave up 3 bases and V 3 bases, and 5 bases lay outside the gene matches. The CDR3, as DNA: TGCGCCAGCAGTGACACAGGGGGCCGGTACACTGAAGCTTTCTTT. It is translated as CASSDTGGRYTEAFF.

This clonotype has more than one count but fewer than ten. The rearrangement joins TRBV7-2 to TRBJ1-4, with D possibly TRBD1 on 6 matching bases. The CDR3 is 15 residues long. CDR1 is SGHTA and CDR2 is FQGNSA in the germline V gene. V lost 6 bases and J 4 bases, leaving 15 bases between the germline ends. In nucleotides, the CDR3 is TGTGCCAGCAGGGACCCAGGGGCGATTAATGAAAAACTGTTTTTT. Translating gives CASRDPGAINEKLFF.

In this sample, this clonotype turned up a few times. DNA for the CDR3: TGTGCCAGCAGCTTGGGCCATCACAATGAGCAGTTCTTC. This sequence encodes CASSLGHHNEQFF. V gene TRBV5-6 combines with J gene TRBJ2-1; D remains unclear. Trimming left V 0 bases short and J 5 bases short, with 6 bases between. Per germline, CDR1 SGHDT and CDR2 YYEEEE. CDR3 length: 13 residues.

This clonotype came up a few times. CDR3 in DNA: TGCGCCAGCAGCCCCGGACCGGGGGGGGAGCAGTACTTC. It yields the protein CASSPGPGGEQYF. The chain couples TRBV5-1 to TRBJ2-7; 8 bases line up with TRBD2. Unmatched junction bases numbered 7, after V lost 4 bases and J lost 7 bases. Germline V gives CDR1 SGHRS, CDR2 YFSETQ. The CDR3 extends over 13 amino acids.